This entry concerns a single T cell receptor (beta chain). Germline assignment: CDR1 LNHDA and CDR2 SQIVND (reference sequence). The CDR3 covers 13 residues. J was trimmed by 2 bases and V by 9 bases; bases with no gene match: 5. The data stem from a study of T cell changes during pregnancy in multiple sclerosis. The method was immunoSEQ multiplex PCR; TCRdb's version includes in-frame clones alone and lacks a portion of them. Of 85,000 to 100,000 clones detected, under 95% appear once; the ten largest clones hold 0.99%. V and J are TRBV19 and TRBJ2-7, with 9 bases identical to TRBD1. The sample here was peripheral blood, taken after pregnancy. This clonotype was sampled from a female donor with multiple sclerosis, enrolled in a pregnancy study. CDR3 sequence: CASGQGQTYEQYF. The CDR3 coding sequence is TGTGCCAGCGGACAGGGGCAAACCTACGAGCAGTACTTC.